One sample yielded the 16 T cell receptor beta chains listed below, sequenced in a study of vaccination and CD4 T cells after COVID-19. These receptors' antigens are unknown. Treatment here: approximately 9-day PBMC culture with coronavirus spike peptide pools or control peptides (ViraFEST assay). CD4+ T cells that had been cultured provided DNA sequenced with the Oncomine TCR Beta short-read assay. TCRdb independently ran MiXCR on the PCR reads; one entry per CDR3 protein. The sample has roughly 12,000 distinct CDR3 sequences, roughly 50% seen once. Material: CD4+ T cells from blood, cultured in vitro. The source is a human donor who had recovered from COVID-19.

Points on this clonotype: At one of its ends the junction is not consistent with the germline gene, which may arise from a read error. The rearrangement links TRBV7-2 to TRBJ1-2; tentatively, D is TRBD1 (5 bases). Germline V gene sequence: CDR1 SGHTA, CDR2 FQGNSA. The CDR3 has 13 amino acids. Written as DNA, the CDR3 is TGTGCCAGCAGCTTAGATTTAAGCAGGGCCCGGCTTTTC. Amino acid sequence: CASSLDLSRARLF.

In its sample, this clonotype was seen a few times. This sequence joins TRBV7-2 and TRBJ2-3, with 7 bases identical to TRBD2. The CDR3 is made up of 15 amino acids. The J segment lost 2 bases and the V segment lost 5 bases, leaving 7 bases of the junction unmatched. Germline V CDR1 and CDR2: SGHTA, FQGNSA. In nucleotides, the CDR3 is TGTGCCAGCAGCCAGCAGCGGGGAGCCACAGATACGCAGTATTTT. It is translated as CASSQQRGATDTQYF.

This clonotype showed up just a few times. This chain joins TRBV7-2 and TRBJ1-1; 8 bases are a match to TRBD1. The CDR3 runs to 13 residues. Trimming removed 6 bases from V and 4 bases from J; junction bases left unmatched: 4. The germline V gene has CDR1 SGHTA and CDR2 FQGNSA. CDR3 in amino acids: CASRRTGFTEAFF. CDR3 coding DNA: TGTGCCAGCAGACGGACAGGGTTCACTGAAGCTTTCTTT.

This chain links TRBV29-1 with TRBJ1-5, with D unclear. Trimming shortened V by 5 bases and J by 1 base, and 6 bases separated the two germline ends. The CDR3 totals 12 residues. The germline V gene has CDR1 SQVTM and CDR2 ANQGSEA. The CDR3 sequence: CSVKSSNQPQHF. The CDR3 DNA sequence: TGCAGCGTTAAGTCCAGCAATCAGCCCCAGCATTTT.

The chain couples TRBV21-1 to TRBJ1-1. TRBV21-1 is a pseudogene. This CDR3 is built from 11 residues. The CDR3 spells CASSKHTEAFF. The CDR3 region has the DNA TGTGCCAGCAGCAAACACACTGAAGCTTTCTTT.

The J gene is TRBJ2-6, the V gene TRBV7-9, with no clear D. Germline CDR1 reads SEHNR; CDR2 reads FQNEAQ (reference sequence). This CDR3 comprises 15 residues. The V end was cut by 1 base, the J end by 0 bases, with 4 bases between. This CDR3 reads CASSLVVSGANVLTF. CDR3 DNA: TGTGCCAGCAGCTTAGTTGTCTCTGGGGCCAACGTCCTGACTTTC.

This chain links TRBV3-1 with TRBJ1-6; D remains unclear. The CDR3 has 13 residues. Deletions cut 1 base from V and 9 bases from J, with 7 bases between. From germline, CDR1 is LGHDT and CDR2 YNNKEL (reference sequence). This chain's CDR3 is CASSQGAGSPLHF. The CDR3 coding sequence is TGTGCCAGCAGCCAAGGGGCCGGTTCACCCCTCCACTTT.

Only a few counts were recorded for this clonotype. This chain uses TRBV21-1 with TRBJ2-7; the tabulated D call, TRBD2, remains unverified against the DNA. TRBV21-1 is reported as a pseudogene. This CDR3 spans 13 amino acids. CDR3 region: CASRAGRPYEQYF. CDR3 DNA sequence: TGTGCCAGCAGGGCGGGACGGCCCTACGAGCAGTACTTC.

By proportion, this clonotype is medium-sized. This sequence joins TRBV21-1 and TRBJ1-4; the table's D call of TRBD1 was not tested on the DNA. TRBV21-1 is a pseudogene segment. The length of the CDR3 is 10 residues. The chain's CDR3 is CASSTRKLFF. DNA for the CDR3: TGTGCCAGCAGCACCCGGAAACTGTTTTTT.

This clonotype was detected a few times. The chain joins TRBV28 to TRBJ1-4; D is ambiguous. Germline loops: CDR1 MDHEN, CDR2 SYDVKM. V lost 8 bases, J lost 8 bases, and 9 bases lay in between. The CDR3 is made up of 11 amino acids. This chain's CDR3 is CASQNGEKLFF. DNA for the CDR3: TGTGCCAGCCAAAACGGGGAAAAACTGTTTTTT.

This clonotype was picked up a small number of times. This chain links TRBV15 with TRBJ2-7; no clear D. CDR3 length: 15 residues. The germline CDR1 and CDR2 sequences are LNHNV and YYDKDF (reference sequence). Trimming shortened V by 0 bases and J by 4 bases, and 13 bases separated the two germline ends. CDR3 nucleotides: TGTGCCACCAGCAGAGATCATGCTAACCCATACGAGCAGTACTTC. It codes for CATSRDHANPYEQYF.

This rearrangement joins TRBV6-4 to TRBJ2-7; D possibly corresponds to TRBD1 (6 bases). The CDR3 spans 15 residues. Germline-derived CDR1 and CDR2 are MRHNA and SNTAGT. The V end lost 6 bases, the J end lost 2 bases, and 17 bases lay between the germline ends. CDR3 residues: CASRGAGDPTYEQYF. CDR3 bases: TGTGCCAGCAGGGGGGCAGGAGATCCAACCTACGAGCAGTACTTC.

The genes are TRBV20-1 and TRBJ1-3, with a possible D match to TRBD1 (5 bases). Per germline, CDR1 DFQATT and CDR2 SNEGSKA (reference sequence). V lost 3 bases, J lost 0 bases, and 15 bases lay in between. The CDR3 has 16 amino acids. The CDR3 region is CSARGSVGTSGNTIYF. The CDR3 nucleotides are TGCAGTGCTAGGGGGTCTGTGGGGACCTCTGGAAACACCATATATTTT.

In DNA form, the CDR3 reads TGTGCCAGCAGCGCCGACAGGGTTGTAGGTGAGCAGTTCTTC. This translates into CASSADRVVGEQFF. The chain links TRBV7-9 to TRBJ2-1, with 7 bases aligning to TRBD1. Germline-derived CDR1 and CDR2 are SEHNR and FQNEAQ (reference sequence). The junction had 10 bases not matched to a gene; V was cut back by 5 bases and J by 9 bases. CDR3 length equals 14 residues.

This clonotype was seen a handful of times. This chain links TRBV20-1 with TRBJ2-3, with 13 bases that match TRBD2. The CDR3 totals 14 residues. J was trimmed by 4 bases and V by 6 bases; bases with no gene match: 4. CDR1 DFQATT and CDR2 SNEGSKA come from the germline V gene (reference sequence). The CDR3, as DNA: TGCAGTGCAAAGGGACTAGCGGGATCAGATACGCAGTATTTT. Residues: CSAKGLAGSDTQYF.

The gene calls are TRBV5-1 and TRBJ1-1; TRBD1 agrees at 10 bases. J lost 1 base, V lost 3 bases, and 9 bases had no gene match. Germline values: CDR1 SGHRS, CDR2 YFSETQ. This CDR3 is 17 amino acids long. This chain's CDR3 is CASSSETGGWGNTEAFF. The CDR3 nucleotides are TGCGCCAGCAGCTCGGAGACAGGGGGCTGGGGGAACACTGAAGCTTTCTTT.